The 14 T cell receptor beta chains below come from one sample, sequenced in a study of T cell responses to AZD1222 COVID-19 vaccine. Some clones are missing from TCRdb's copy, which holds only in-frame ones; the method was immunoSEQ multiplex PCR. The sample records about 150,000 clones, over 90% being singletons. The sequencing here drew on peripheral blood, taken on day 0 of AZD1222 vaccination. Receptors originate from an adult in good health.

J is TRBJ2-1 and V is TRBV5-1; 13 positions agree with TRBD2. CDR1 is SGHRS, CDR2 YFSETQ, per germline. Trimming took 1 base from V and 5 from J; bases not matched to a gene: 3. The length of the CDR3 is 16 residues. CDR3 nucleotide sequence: TGCGCCAGCAGCTTGATAGGACTAGCGGGAGACAATGAGCAGTTCTTC. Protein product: CASSLIGLAGDNEQFF.

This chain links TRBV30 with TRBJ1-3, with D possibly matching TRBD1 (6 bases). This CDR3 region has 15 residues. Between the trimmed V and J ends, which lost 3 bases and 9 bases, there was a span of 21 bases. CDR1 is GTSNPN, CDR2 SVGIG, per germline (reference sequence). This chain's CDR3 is CAWRLGGWRKATIYF. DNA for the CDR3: TGTGCCTGGAGACTAGGGGGTTGGAGGAAAGCCACCATATATTTT.

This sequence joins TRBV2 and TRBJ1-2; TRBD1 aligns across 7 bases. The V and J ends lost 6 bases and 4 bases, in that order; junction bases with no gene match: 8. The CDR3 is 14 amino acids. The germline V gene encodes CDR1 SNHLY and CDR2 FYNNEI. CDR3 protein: CASSPRQGGYGYTF. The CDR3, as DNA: TGTGCCAGCAGCCCAAGACAGGGCGGCTATGGCTACACCTTC.

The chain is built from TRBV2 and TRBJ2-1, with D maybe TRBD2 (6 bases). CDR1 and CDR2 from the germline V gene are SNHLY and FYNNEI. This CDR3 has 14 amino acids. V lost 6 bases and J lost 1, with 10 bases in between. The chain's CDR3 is CASRAAGSYNEQFF. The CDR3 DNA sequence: TGTGCCAGCAGAGCGGCGGGGTCCTACAATGAGCAGTTCTTC.

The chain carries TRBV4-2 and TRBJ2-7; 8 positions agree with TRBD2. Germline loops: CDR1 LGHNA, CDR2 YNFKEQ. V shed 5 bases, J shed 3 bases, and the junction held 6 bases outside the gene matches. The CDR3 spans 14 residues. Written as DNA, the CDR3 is TGTGCCAGCAGCGAGGGACTAGGGGTCTACGAGCAGTACTTC. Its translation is CASSEGLGVYEQYF.

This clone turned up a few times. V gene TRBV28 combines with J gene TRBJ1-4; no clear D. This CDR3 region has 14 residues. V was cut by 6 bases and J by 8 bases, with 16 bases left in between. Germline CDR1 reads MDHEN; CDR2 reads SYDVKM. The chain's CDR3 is CASSPLFQREKLFF. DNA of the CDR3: TGTGCCAGCAGCCCGCTCTTCCAGAGAGAAAAACTGTTTTTT.

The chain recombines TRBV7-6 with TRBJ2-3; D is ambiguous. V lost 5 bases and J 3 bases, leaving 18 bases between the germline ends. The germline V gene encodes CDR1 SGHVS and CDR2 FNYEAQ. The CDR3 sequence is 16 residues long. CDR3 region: CASSQLAGDRTDTQYF. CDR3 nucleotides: TGTGCCAGCAGCCAATTGGCTGGAGATAGGACAGATACGCAGTATTTT.

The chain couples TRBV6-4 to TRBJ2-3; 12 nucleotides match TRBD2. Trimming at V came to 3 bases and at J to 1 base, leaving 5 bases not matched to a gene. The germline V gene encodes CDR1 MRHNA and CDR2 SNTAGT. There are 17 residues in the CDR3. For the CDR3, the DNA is TGTGCCAGCAGTGAACCTAGCGGGAGGGGTTGCACAGATACGCAGTATTTT. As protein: CASSEPSGRGCTDTQYF.

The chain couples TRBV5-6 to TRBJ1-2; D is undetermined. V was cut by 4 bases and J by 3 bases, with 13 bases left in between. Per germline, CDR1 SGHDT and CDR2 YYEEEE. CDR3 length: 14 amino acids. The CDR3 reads CASSPPFGDYGYTF. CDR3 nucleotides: TGTGCCAGCAGCCCACCCTTTGGGGACTATGGCTACACCTTC.

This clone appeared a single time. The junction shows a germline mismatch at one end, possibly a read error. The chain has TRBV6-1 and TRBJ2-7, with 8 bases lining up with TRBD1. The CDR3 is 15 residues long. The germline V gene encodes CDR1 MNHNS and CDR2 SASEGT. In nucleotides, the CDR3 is TGTGCCAGCAGGGAAGGGACAGGCGCCTCCTACGAGCAGTACTTC. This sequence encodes CASREGTGASYEQYF.

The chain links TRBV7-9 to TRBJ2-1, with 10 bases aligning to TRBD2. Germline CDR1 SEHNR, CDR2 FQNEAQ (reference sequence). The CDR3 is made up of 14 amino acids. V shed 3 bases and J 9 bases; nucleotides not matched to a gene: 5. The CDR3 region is CASSFSGRGSEQFF. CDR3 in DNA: TGTGCCAGCAGCTTCAGCGGGAGGGGTTCTGAGCAGTTCTTC.

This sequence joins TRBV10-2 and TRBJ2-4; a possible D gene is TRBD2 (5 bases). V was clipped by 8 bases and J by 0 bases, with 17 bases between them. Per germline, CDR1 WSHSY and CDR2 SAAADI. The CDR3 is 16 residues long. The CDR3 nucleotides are TGCGCCAGCCAGAACGGGGTTCTGTTAGCCAAAAACATTCAGTACTTC. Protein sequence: CASQNGVLLAKNIQYF.

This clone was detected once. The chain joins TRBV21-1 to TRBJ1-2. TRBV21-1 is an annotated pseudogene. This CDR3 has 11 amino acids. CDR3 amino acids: CASSRGYGYTF. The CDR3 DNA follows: TGTGCCAGCAGCAGGGGCTATGGCTACACCTTC.

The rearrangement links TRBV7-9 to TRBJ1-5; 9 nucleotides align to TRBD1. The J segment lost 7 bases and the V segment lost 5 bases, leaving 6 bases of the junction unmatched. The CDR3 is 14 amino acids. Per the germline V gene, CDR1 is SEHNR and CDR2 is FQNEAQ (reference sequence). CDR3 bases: TGTGCCAGCAGCAACCGGGACAGGGAGCAGCCCCAGCATTTT. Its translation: CASSNRDREQPQHF.